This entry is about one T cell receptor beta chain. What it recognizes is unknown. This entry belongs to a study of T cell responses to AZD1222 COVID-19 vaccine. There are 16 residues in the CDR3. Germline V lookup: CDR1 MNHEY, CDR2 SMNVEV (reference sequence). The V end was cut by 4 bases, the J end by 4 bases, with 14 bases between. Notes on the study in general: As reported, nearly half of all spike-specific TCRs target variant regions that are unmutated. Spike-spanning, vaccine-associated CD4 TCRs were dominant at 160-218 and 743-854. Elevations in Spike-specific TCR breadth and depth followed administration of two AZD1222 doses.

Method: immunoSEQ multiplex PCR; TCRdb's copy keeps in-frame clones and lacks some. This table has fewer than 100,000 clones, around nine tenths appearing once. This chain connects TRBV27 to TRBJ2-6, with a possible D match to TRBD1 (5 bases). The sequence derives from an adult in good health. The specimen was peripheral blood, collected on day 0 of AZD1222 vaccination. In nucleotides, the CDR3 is TGTGCCAGCAGTTCCCGTCGACAGTTAGGGGCCAACGTCCTGACTTTC. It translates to CASSSRRQLGANVLTF.